Sequencing of this T cell receptor beta chain was carried out in a study of blood T cell repertoires in COVID-19. Data came from immunoSEQ multiplex PCR; TCRdb stores just in-frame clones and leaves some out. This table holds 200,000 to 250,000 clones, about nine tenths found once. This CDR3 has 14 amino acids. The germline V gene encodes CDR1 SGHRS and CDR2 YFSETQ. With 7 bases clipped from V and 5 bases from J, the junction kept 8 bases outside the gene matches. The source of this sequence is a man in his 60s who had recovered from COVID-19. The material sequenced was peripheral blood. The rearrangement links TRBV5-1 to TRBJ2-3; TRBD2 matches at 9 bases. The CDR3 DNA sequence: TGCGCCAGCCGCGGGGGGGCTGCGGGAGATACGCAGTATTTT. Protein product: CASRGGAAGDTQYF.